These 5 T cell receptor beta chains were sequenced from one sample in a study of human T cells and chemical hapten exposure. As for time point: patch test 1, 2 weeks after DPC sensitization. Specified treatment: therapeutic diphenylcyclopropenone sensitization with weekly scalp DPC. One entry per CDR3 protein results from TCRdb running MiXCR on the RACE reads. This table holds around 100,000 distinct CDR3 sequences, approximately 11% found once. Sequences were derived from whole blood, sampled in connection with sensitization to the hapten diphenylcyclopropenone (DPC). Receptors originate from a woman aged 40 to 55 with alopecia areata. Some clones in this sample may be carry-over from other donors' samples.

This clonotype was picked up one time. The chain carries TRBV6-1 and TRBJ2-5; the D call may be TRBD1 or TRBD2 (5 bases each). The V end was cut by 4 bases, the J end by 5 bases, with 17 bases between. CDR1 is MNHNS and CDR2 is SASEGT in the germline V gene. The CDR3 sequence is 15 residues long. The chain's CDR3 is CASSASLQGRETQYF. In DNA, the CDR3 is TGTGCCAGCAGTGCTTCCCTCCAGGGACGGGAGACCCAGTACTTC.

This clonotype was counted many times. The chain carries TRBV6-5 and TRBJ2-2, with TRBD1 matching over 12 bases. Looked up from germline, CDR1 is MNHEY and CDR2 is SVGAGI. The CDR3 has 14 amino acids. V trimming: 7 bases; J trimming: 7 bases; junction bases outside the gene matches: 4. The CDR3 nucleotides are TGTGCCAGCAAGGGGACAGGGGGCCTCGGGGAGCTGTTTTTT. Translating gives CASKGTGGLGELFF.

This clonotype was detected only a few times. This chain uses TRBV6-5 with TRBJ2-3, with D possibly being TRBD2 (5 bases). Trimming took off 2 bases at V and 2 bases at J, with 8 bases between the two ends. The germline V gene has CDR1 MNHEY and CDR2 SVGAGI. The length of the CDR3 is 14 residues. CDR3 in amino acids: CASSYLRDTDTQYF. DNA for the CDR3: TGTGCCAGCAGTTACCTCCGGGACACAGATACGCAGTATTTT.

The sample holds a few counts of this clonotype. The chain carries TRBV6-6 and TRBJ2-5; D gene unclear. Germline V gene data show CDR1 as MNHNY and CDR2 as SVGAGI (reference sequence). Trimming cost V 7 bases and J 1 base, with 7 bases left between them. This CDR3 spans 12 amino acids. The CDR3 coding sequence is TGTGCCAGCAACACAGCCCAAGAGACCCAGTACTTC. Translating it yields CASNTAQETQYF.

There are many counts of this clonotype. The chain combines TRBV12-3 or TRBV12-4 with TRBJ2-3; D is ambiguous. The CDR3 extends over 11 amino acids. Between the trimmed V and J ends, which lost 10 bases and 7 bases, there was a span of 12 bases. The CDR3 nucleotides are TGTGCCACCATGGCGGTGAATACGCAGTATTTT. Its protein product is CATMAVNTQYF.